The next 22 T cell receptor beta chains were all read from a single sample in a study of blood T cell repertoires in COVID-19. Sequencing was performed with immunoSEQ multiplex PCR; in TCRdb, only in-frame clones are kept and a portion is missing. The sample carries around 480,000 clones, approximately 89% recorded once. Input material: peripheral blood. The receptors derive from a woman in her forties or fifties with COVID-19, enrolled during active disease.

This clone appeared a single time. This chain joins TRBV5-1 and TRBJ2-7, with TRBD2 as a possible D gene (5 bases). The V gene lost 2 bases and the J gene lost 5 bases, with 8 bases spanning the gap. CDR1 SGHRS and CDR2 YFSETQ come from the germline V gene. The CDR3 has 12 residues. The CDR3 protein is CASSFGGHEQYF. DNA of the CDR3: TGCGCCAGCAGCTTCGGAGGTCACGAGCAGTACTTC.

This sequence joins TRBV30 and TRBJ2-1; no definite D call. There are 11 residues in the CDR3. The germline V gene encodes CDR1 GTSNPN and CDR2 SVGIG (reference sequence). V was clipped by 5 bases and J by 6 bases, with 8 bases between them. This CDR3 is CAWPIPNEQFF. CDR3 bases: TGTGCCTGGCCAATCCCCAATGAGCAGTTCTTC.

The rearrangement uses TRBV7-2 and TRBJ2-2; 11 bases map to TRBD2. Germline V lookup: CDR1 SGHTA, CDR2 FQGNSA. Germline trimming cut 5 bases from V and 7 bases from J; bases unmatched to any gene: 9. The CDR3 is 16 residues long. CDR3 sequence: CASSPPSGGSSGELFF. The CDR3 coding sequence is TGTGCCAGCAGCCCCCCTAGCGGGGGGTCGAGCGGGGAGCTGTTTTTT.

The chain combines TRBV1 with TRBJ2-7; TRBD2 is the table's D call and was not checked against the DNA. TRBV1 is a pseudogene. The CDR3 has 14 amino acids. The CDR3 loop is CTSSQVDCTYEQYF. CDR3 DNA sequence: TGCACCAGCAGCCAAGTTGACTGTACCTACGAGCAGTACTTC.

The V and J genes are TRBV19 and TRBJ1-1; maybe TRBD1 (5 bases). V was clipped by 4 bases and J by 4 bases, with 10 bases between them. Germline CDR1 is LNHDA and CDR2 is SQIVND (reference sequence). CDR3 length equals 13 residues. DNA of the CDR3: TGTGCCAGTAGTAAACGGGGGATCACTGAAGCTTTCTTT. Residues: CASSKRGITEAFF.

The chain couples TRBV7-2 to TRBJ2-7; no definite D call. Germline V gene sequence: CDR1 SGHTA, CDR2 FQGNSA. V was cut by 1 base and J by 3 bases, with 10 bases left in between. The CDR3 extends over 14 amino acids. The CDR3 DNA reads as TGTGCCAGCAGCTTAGTTAGCCACCTCTACGAGCAGTACTTC. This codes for CASSLVSHLYEQYF.

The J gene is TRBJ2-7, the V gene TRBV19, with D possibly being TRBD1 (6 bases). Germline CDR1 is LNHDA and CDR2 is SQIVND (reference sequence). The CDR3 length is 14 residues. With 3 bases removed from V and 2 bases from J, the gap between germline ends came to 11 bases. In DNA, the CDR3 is TGTGCCAGTAGTATGGGAGCAGGGGCCTACGAGCAGTACTTC. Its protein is CASSMGAGAYEQYF.

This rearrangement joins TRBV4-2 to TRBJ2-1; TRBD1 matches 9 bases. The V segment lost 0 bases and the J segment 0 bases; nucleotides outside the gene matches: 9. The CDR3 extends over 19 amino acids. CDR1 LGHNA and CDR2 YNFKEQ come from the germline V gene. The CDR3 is CASSQDGTGQGSSYNEQFF. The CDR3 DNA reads TGTGCCAGCAGCCAAGATGGGACGGGACAGGGAAGCTCCTACAATGAGCAGTTCTTC.

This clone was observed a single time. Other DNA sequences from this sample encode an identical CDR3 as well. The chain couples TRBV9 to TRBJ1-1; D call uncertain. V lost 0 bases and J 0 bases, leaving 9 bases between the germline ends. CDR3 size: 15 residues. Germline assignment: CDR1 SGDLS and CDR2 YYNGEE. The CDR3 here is CASSVGGSMNTEAFF. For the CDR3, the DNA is TGTGCCAGCAGCGTAGGAGGGAGCATGAACACTGAAGCTTTCTTT.

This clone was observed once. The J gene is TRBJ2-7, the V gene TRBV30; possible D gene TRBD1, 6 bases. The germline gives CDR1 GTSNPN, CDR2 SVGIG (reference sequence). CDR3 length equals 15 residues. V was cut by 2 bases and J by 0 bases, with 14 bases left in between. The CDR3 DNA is TGTGCCTGGAGTCTTGGGGCAGGGGCCTCCTACGAGCAGTACTTC. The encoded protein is CAWSLGAGASYEQYF. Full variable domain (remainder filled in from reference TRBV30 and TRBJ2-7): SQTIHQWPATLVQPVGSPLSLECTVEGTSNPNLYWYRQAAGRGLQLLFYSVGIGQISSEVPQNLSASRPQDRQFILSSKKLLLSDSGFYLCAWSLGAGASYEQYFGPGTRLTVT.

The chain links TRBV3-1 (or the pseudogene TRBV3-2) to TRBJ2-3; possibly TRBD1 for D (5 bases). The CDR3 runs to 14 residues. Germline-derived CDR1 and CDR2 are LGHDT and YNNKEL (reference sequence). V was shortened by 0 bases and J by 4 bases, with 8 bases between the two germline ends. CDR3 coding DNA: TGTGCCAGCAGCCAAGAGACCAGGGCAGATACGCAGTATTTT. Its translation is CASSQETRADTQYF.

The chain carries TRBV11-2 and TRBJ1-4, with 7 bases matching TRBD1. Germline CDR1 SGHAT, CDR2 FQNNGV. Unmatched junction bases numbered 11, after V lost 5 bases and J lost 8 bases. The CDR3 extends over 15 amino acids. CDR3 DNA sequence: TGTGCCAGCAGCGCAGGGGACAGTCGGCGGGAAAAACTGTTTTTT. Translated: CASSAGDSRREKLFF.

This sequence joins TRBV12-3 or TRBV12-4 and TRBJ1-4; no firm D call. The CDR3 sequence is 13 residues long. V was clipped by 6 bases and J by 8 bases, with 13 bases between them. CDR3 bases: TGTGCCAGCAGCGTGAGGGCGAGAGAAAAACTGTTTTTT. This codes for CASSVRAREKLFF.

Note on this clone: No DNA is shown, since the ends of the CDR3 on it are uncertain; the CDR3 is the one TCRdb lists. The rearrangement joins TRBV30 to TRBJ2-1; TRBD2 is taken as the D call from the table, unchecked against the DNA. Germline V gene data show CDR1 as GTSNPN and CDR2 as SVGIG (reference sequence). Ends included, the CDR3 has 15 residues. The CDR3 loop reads CAWSVLLLGSNEQFF.

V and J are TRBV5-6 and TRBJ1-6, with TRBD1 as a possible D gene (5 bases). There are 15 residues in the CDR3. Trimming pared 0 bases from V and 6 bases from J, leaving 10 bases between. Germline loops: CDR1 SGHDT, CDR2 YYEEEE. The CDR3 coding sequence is TGTGCCAGCAGCTTGGATCAGGGTGGTAATTCACCCCTCCACTTT. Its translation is CASSLDQGGNSPLHF.

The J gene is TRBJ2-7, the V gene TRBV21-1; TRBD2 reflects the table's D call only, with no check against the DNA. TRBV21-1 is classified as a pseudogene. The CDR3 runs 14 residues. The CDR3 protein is CASSKGGGESEQYF. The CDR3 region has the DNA TGTGCCAGCAGCAAGGGCGGGGGGGAAAGCGAGCAGTACTTC.

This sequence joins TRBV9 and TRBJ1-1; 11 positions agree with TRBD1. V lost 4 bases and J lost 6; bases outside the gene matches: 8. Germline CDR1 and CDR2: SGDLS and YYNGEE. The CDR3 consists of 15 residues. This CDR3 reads CASSPRTGGSAEAFF. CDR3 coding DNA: TGTGCCAGCAGCCCCCGGACAGGGGGCTCGGCTGAAGCTTTCTTT.

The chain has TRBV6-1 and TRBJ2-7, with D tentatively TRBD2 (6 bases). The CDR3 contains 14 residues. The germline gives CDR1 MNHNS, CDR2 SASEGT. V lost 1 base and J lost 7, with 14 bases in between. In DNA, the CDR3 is TGTGCCAGCAGTGAAGTTAGCGGTTCGTCTGAGCAGTACTTC. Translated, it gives CASSEVSGSSEQYF.

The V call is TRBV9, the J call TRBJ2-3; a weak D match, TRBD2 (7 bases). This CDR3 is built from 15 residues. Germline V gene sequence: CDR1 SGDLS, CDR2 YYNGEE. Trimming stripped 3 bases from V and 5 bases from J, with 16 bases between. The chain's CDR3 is CASSGLGGRGDTQYF. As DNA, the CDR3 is TGTGCCAGCAGCGGGCTCGGGGGGCGAGGAGATACGCAGTATTTT.

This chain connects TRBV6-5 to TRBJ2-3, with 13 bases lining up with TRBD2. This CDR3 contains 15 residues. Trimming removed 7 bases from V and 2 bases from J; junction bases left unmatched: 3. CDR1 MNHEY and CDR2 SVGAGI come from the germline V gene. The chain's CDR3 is CASKTSGGNTDTQYF. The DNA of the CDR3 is TGTGCCAGCAAGACTAGCGGGGGGAACACAGATACGCAGTATTTT.

The CDR3 nucleotides are TGTGCCTGGAGTGTACGACGGGGTTATGGCTACACCTTC. This codes for CAWSVRRGYGYTF. The rearrangement joins TRBV30 to TRBJ1-2; D remains unclear. The CDR3 contains 13 residues. Germline V gene data show CDR1 as GTSNPN and CDR2 as SVGIG (reference sequence). The germline V and J ends were trimmed by 0 bases and 5 bases, with 10 bases remaining between them. The full variable domain, with the rest looked up from reference TRBV30 and TRBJ1-2, is SQTIHQWPATLVQPVGSPLSLECTVEGTSNPNLYWYRQAAGRGLQLLFYSVGIGQISSEVPQNLSASRPQDRQFILSSKKLLLSDSGFYLCAWSVRRGYGYTFGSGTRLTVV.

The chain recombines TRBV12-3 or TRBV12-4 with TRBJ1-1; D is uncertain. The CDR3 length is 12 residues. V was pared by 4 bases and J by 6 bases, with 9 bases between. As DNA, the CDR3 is TGTGCCAGCAGTTATTCGAGGGCTGAAGCTTTCTTT. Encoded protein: CASSYSRAEAFF.